This record looks at one TCR beta chain sequence and its context. Libraries were prepared by immunoSEQ multiplex PCR; TCRdb keeps only in-frame clonotypes and omits some of them. The sample shows 130,000 to 150,000 clones, 81% of them seen only once. The CDR3 spans 15 residues. Germline CDR1 SGHRS, CDR2 YFSETQ. V lost 2 bases, J lost 4 bases, and 13 bases lay in between. The data were taken from a study of blood T cell repertoires in COVID-19. The TCR was taken from a human donor in a cohort sampled during active COVID-19. The sequenced sample was peripheral blood. The chain links TRBV5-1 to TRBJ2-1; D unresolved. The CDR3 sequence is CASSLDVGEYNEQFF. CDR3 DNA sequence: TGCGCCAGCAGCTTAGACGTAGGAGAATACAATGAGCAGTTCTTC.